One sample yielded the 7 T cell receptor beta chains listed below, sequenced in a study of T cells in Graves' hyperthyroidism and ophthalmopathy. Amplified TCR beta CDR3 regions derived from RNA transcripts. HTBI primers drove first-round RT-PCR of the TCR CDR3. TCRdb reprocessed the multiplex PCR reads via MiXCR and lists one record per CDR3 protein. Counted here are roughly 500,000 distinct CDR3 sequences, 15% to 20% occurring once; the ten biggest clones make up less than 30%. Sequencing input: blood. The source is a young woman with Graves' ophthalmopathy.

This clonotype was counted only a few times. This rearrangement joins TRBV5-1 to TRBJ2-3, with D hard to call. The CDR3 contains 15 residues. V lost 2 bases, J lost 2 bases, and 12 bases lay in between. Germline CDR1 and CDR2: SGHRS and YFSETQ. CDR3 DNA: TGCGCCAGCAGCTTAGAGCCCAGCCCCACAGATACGCAGTATTTT. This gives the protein CASSLEPSPTDTQYF.

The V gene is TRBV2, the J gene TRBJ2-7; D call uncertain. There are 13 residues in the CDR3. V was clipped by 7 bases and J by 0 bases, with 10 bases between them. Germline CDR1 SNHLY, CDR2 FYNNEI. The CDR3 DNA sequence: TGTGCCAGCACCGGCGGTGTCTCCTACGAGCAGTACTTC. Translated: CASTGGVSYEQYF.

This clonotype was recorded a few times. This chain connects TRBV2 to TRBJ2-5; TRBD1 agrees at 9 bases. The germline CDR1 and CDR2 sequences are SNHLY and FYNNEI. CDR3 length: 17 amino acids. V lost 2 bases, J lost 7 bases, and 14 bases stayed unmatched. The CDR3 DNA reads TGTGCCAGCAGTGAAAGCGCGACAGGGGGGGGCCCTGGGACCCAGTACTTC. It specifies CASSESATGGGPGTQYF.

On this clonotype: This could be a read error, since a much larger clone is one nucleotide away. CDR3 DNA sequence: TGTGCCAGCAGTTACGACATGAAAGAGGCCCAGTACTTC. Protein: CASSYDMKEAQYF. The rearrangement uses TRBV12-3 or TRBV12-4 and TRBJ2-5; D is undetermined. This CDR3 has 13 residues.

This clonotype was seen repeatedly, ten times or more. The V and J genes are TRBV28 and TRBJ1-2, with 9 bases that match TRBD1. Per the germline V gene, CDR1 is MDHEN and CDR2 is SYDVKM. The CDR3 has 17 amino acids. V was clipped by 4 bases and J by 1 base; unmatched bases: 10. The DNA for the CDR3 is TGTGCCAGCAGTTCCTGGACAGGGGAAGGGGGTAACTATGGCTACACCTTC. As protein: CASSSWTGEGGNYGYTF.

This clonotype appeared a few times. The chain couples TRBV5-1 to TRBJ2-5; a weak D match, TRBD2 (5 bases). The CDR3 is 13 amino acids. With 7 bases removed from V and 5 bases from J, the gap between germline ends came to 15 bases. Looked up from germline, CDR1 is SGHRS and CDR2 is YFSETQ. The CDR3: CASFRTEAETQYF. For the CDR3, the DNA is TGCGCCAGCTTTAGGACGGAGGCGGAGACCCAGTACTTC.

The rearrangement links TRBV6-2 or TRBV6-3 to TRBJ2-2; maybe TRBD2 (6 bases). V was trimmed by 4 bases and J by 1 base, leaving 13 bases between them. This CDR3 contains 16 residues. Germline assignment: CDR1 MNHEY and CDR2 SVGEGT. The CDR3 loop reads CASSLGGGGNTGELFF. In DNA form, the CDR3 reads TGTGCCAGCAGTTTGGGAGGAGGTGGGAACACCGGGGAGCTGTTTTTT.